A single sample gave rise to the 2 T cell receptor beta chains below, sequenced in a study of blood T cell repertoires in COVID-19. Generated by immunoSEQ multiplex PCR, the TCRdb table keeps only in-frame clones and is missing some. The data contain over 250,000 clones, approximately 90% of them singletons. What was sequenced was peripheral blood. The origin of the receptors is a woman in her fifties or sixties with acute or convalescent COVID-19.

The V and J genes are TRBV5-4 and TRBJ2-1; 7 nucleotides agree with TRBD2. V shed 4 bases and J 4 bases; nucleotides not matched to a gene: 11. CDR1 is SGHNT and CDR2 is YYREEE in the germline V gene (reference sequence). This CDR3 comprises 16 residues. As DNA, the CDR3 is TGTGCCAGCAGCCCGTCCCCAGCGGGGACGTACAATGAGCAGTTCTTC. Translated: CASSPSPAGTYNEQFF.

The J gene is TRBJ1-1, the V gene TRBV6-5, with TRBD1 identical over 7 bases. The CDR3 spans 13 residues. CDR1 is MNHEY, CDR2 SVGAGI, per germline. Germline trimming cut 9 bases from V and 0 bases from J; bases unmatched to any gene: 4. CDR3 in DNA: TGTGCCAGTACAGGGGCCATGAACACTGAAGCTTTCTTT. This codes for CASTGAMNTEAFF.